The 15 T cell receptor beta chains presented below share a single source sample, sequenced in a study of cytomegalovirus exposure and HLA in healthy donors. Measured with immunoSEQ multiplex PCR; TCRdb has only the in-frame clones, and not every one. The sample gives tens of thousands of clones, about four fifths of which show up once; 9% to 14% is in the top ten. Sequenced sample: PBMCs. These TCRs come from a young woman in good health and CMV-seropositive.

The chain recombines TRBV11-2 with TRBJ1-4, with 7 bases aligning to TRBD1. Per the germline V gene, CDR1 is SGHAT and CDR2 is FQNNGV. The CDR3 loop spans 16 amino acids. The trim removed 6 bases at V and 11 bases at J, leaving 18 bases unmatched. CDR3 bases: TGTGCCAGCAGTCCACTAGACAGGGCTATATCGGTGAAACTGTTTTTT. Amino acid sequence: CASSPLDRAISVKLFF.

V gene TRBV6-1 combines with J gene TRBJ2-1; 8 positions match TRBD2. Germline lookup yields CDR1 MNHNS and CDR2 SASEGT. The CDR3 contains 13 residues. After removal of 0 bases from V and 10 bases from J, the junction contained 2 bases not matched to a gene. The CDR3 nucleotides are TGTGCCAGCAGTGAAGCACGGGGGGGGGAGCAGTTCTTC. As protein: CASSEARGGEQFF.

V gene TRBV4-1 combines with J gene TRBJ2-2; the match to TRBD2 covers 13 bases. Germline-derived CDR1 and CDR2 are MGHRA and YSYEKL. CDR3 length: 17 amino acids. The ends lost 6 bases at V and 1 base at J; junction bases unmatched: 5. The chain's CDR3 is CASRLTSGGLNTGELFF. Here the CDR3 DNA reads TGCGCCAGCAGATTGACTAGCGGGGGGTTGAACACCGGGGAGCTGTTTTTT.

The chain carries TRBV27 and TRBJ2-3; 10 nucleotides match TRBD2. The CDR3 loop spans 20 amino acids. Per the germline V gene, CDR1 is MNHEY and CDR2 is SMNVEV (reference sequence). V lost 7 bases, J lost 5 bases, and 24 bases stayed unmatched. As DNA, the CDR3 is TGTGCCAGCACCCCATTGGGCTCGTTCGGGAGCGGGGGGGCAGAAGATACGCAGTATTTT. It specifies CASTPLGSFGSGGAEDTQYF.

The chain links TRBV4-3 to TRBJ1-2; TRBD1 is a possible D gene (6 bases). The CDR3 runs to 16 residues. Germline V gene data show CDR1 as LGHNA and CDR2 as YSLEER. V dropped 0 bases and J dropped 3 bases, with 14 bases sitting between them. As DNA, the CDR3 is TGCGCCAGCAGCCAAGATGCGGGGGGCCATCACTATGGCTACACCTTC. It yields the protein CASSQDAGGHHYGYTF.

This clone was seen a single time. CDR3 amino acids: CASRQGNEQYF. The CDR3 DNA reads TGTGCCAGCAGACAGGGAAACGAGCAGTACTTC. The gene calls are TRBV6-5 and TRBJ2-7; D perhaps matches TRBD1 (6 bases). Trimming took off 6 bases at V and 5 bases at J, with 8 bases between the two ends. This CDR3 spans 11 amino acids. Germline assignment: CDR1 MNHEY and CDR2 SVGAGI.

This chain uses TRBV28 with TRBJ1-2; possibly TRBD1 for D (6 bases). The germline V and J ends were trimmed by 5 bases and 5 bases, with 21 bases remaining between them. Germline V CDR1 and CDR2: MDHEN, SYDVKM. This CDR3 has 16 residues. The CDR3 DNA is TGTGCCAGCAGTCAAGTGCCGGGACAATTCTTATATGGCTACACCTTC. Protein: CASSQVPGQFLYGYTF.

The chain has TRBV18 and TRBJ1-2; 11 positions match TRBD1. The V gene end was trimmed by 3 bases and the J gene end by 3 bases; junction bases not matched to a gene: 3. CDR1 and CDR2 from the germline V gene are KGHSH and LQKENI. The CDR3 length is 15 residues. The CDR3 DNA sequence: TGTGCCAGCTCACCCCGGGACAGGGGGGACTATGGCTACACCTTC. Encoded protein: CASSPRDRGDYGYTF.

The chain is built from TRBV10-3 and TRBJ2-5; 12 bases map to TRBD2. The germline CDR1 and CDR2 sequences are ENHRY and SYGVKD. Trimming took 1 base from V and 2 from J; bases not matched to a gene: 5. The CDR3 is 17 amino acids. The DNA for the CDR3 is TGTGCCATCAGTGAGTTTTGGACTAGCGGGGAGCAAGAGACCCAGTACTTC. Protein: CAISEFWTSGEQETQYF.

V gene TRBV5-6 combines with J gene TRBJ1-2; no definite D call. The CDR3 extends over 13 amino acids. The V gene lost 0 bases and the J gene lost 3 bases, with 6 bases spanning the gap. The germline V gene has CDR1 SGHDT and CDR2 YYEEEE. CDR3 loop: CASSLGPYYGYTF. The DNA for the CDR3 is TGTGCCAGCAGCTTGGGGCCTTACTATGGCTACACCTTC.

This chain joins TRBV11-2 and TRBJ1-2, with 7 bases fitting TRBD1. V dropped 8 bases and J dropped 7; count of bases not matched to a gene: 16. The CDR3 runs to 15 residues. CDR1 and CDR2 from the germline V gene are SGHAT and FQNNGV. CDR3 amino acids: CASRGTVHLESGYTF. CDR3 in DNA: TGTGCCAGCCGGGGGACAGTTCACCTAGAGAGTGGCTACACCTTC. The full variable domain, its missing parts supplied by reference TRBV11-2 and TRBJ1-2, is EAGVAQSPRYKIIEKRQSVAFWCNPISGHATLYWYQQILGQGPKLLIQFQNNGVVDDSQLPKDRFSAERLKGVDSTLKIQPAKLEDSAVYLCASRGTVHLESGYTFGSGTRLTVV.

This rearrangement joins TRBV9 to TRBJ2-3; TRBD1 is a possible D gene (6 bases). The CDR3 length is 14 residues. Germline V CDR1 and CDR2: SGDLS, YYNGEE. With 0 bases removed from V and 2 bases from J, the gap between germline ends came to 7 bases. CDR3 residues: CASSVGGHTDTQYF. CDR3 DNA: TGTGCCAGCAGCGTAGGGGGACACACAGATACGCAGTATTTT.

This clone was seen only a few times. V gene TRBV5-6 combines with J gene TRBJ1-2; the D gene is possibly TRBD1 (5 bases). Looked up from germline, CDR1 is SGHDT and CDR2 is YYEEEE. V gave up 1 base and J gave up 8 bases, with 15 bases separating them. This CDR3 contains 14 residues. CDR3 in DNA: TGTGCCAGCAGCTTGTTCGCAGGGCAGCAGGGCTACACCTTC. Amino acid sequence: CASSLFAGQQGYTF.

The genes are TRBV5-1 and TRBJ2-6, with D tentatively TRBD1 (5 bases). Germline CDR1 SGHRS, CDR2 YFSETQ. This CDR3 spans 18 amino acids. V dropped 2 bases and J dropped 1 base, with 16 bases sitting between them. The CDR3 sequence is CASSFQGPTESGANVLTF. The CDR3 nucleotides are TGCGCCAGCAGCTTTCAGGGCCCCACTGAATCTGGGGCCAACGTCCTGACTTTC.

The chain joins TRBV9 to TRBJ2-1, with D maybe TRBD1 (5 bases). The germline V gene has CDR1 SGDLS and CDR2 YYNGEE. V shed 0 bases and J shed 7 bases, with 8 bases lying between them. The CDR3 length is 13 residues. The CDR3 sequence: CASSVASGNEQFF. The CDR3 coding sequence is TGTGCCAGCAGCGTAGCGTCAGGGAATGAGCAGTTCTTC.